This is a list of T cell receptor beta chains from one sample in a study of metastatic and nonmetastatic thyroid tumors. TCRdb reassembled clones from the PCR reads with MiXCR. The sample yields about 40,000 clones, about 15% seen once. Sequencing used tumor tissue. The receptors were gathered from a female donor with papillary thyroid cancer or a benign thyroid nodule (not recorded which). Some clones in this sample may be carry-over from other donors' samples. The CDR3 runs from the conserved cysteine through the conserved F or W. The D gene is left open where the match is weak. Only part of the rows carry a size: once, few, many, or a class if the clone is expanded.

clone_size	v_call	cdr3_length	j_call	d_call	cdr3_nt	cdr3_aa
many	TRBV7-8	13	TRBJ2-5	NA	TGTGCCAGCAGCGAGGGACTTCAAGAGACCCAGTACTTC	CASSEGLQETQYF
many	TRBV30	15	TRBJ2-1	TRBD1	TGTGCCTGGAGTGATCGGACAGGAGGAATCAATGAGCAGTTCTTC	CAWSDRTGGINEQFF
NA	TRBV20-1	12	TRBJ2-1	NA	TGCGGTGCACGGCCGGATGGCGATGAGCATTTCTTC	CGARPDGDEHFF
many	TRBV12-3/TRBV12-4	16	TRBJ1-3	TRBD1	TGTGCCAGCAGCCTGGACAGGGATTACTCTGGAAACACCATATATTTT	CASSLDRDYSGNTIYF
many	TRBV28	14	TRBJ1-3	NA	TGTGCCAGCCGCACAGGCTCAACTGGAAACACCATATATTTT	CASRTGSTGNTIYF
many	TRBV15	16	TRBJ2-7	NA	TGTGCCACCAGCAGAGGAACCGGGACAAAGGCCTTCGAGCAGTACTTC	CATSRGTGTKAFEQYF
many	TRBV4-3	18	TRBJ2-5	TRBD2	TGCGCCAGCAGCCAAGTCTTGCCGGGACTAGCGGGGGGAGAGACCCAGTACTTC	CASSQVLPGLAGGETQYF
NA	TRBV11-2	13	TRBJ2-1	TRBD2	TGTGCCAGCAGGGCCGGACTAGCGGTCTCGGAGTTCTTC	CASRAGLAVSEFF
many	TRBV28	13	TRBJ1-5	TRBD1	TGTGCCAGCACTAAGACAGGGGATCAGCCCCAGCATTTT	CASTKTGDQPQHF
many	TRBV6-6	16	TRBJ1-2	TRBD1	TGTGCCAGCAGTTACACCGGACAGGGAATAGACTATGGCTACACCTTC	CASSYTGQGIDYGYTF
many	TRBV19	15	TRBJ2-3	TRBD2	TGTGCCAGTAGTATTAGCGGGAGCGCTGGGAATACGCAGTATTTT	CASSISGSAGNTQYF
many	TRBV7-2	13	TRBJ2-3	TRBD2	TGTGCCAGCAGGGGACTAGTTGCAGATACGCAGTATTTT	CASRGLVADTQYF
many	TRBV4-3	15	TRBJ1-1	NA	TGCGCCAGCAGCGGACATTTGGGAGAGAACACTGAAGCTTTCTTT	CASSGHLGENTEAFF
many	TRBV11-3	14	TRBJ2-3	NA	TGTGCCAGCAGCTTACGAGGGGAATCAGATACGCAGTATTTT	CASSLRGESDTQYF
many	TRBV20-1	14	TRBJ2-1	NA	TGCAGTGCCCACGGACTGAGCTCCTACAATGAGCAGTTCTTC	CSAHGLSSYNEQFF
NA	TRBV11-1	14	TRBJ2-2	NA	TGTGCCAGCAGCTTTCCGCTGAACACCGTGGAGCTGTTTTTT	CASSFPLNTVELFF
many	TRBV6-1	15	TRBJ1-5	TRBD1	TGTGCCAGCAGTCGACAGGGTTCGGGGAATCAGCCCCAGCATTTT	CASSRQGSGNQPQHF
NA	TRBV7-9	15	TRBJ2-7	NA	TGTGCCAGCAGCTACGCTCTATCGCCTACCTACGAGCAGTACTTC	CASSYALSPTYEQYF
many	TRBV19	14	TRBJ2-7	NA	TGTGCCAGTAGTAGTCAGGGGTTACCCCACGAGCAGTACTTC	CASSSQGLPHEQYF
NA	TRBV6-1	12	TRBJ1-1	NA	TGTGCCAGCATCCTCTCGGGGACTGAAGCTTTCTTT	CASILSGTEAFF
many	TRBV7-2	13	TRBJ1-1	NA	TGTGCCAGCAGCTTAGATTTCCGGCTACAAGCTTTCTTT	CASSLDFRLQAFF
medium-sized	TRBV11-1	16	TRBJ2-7	NA	TGTGCCAGCAGCCCAGTGGGATCCCGTAGCTCCTACGAGCAGTACTTC	CASSPVGSRSSYEQYF
NA	TRBV11-2	15	TRBJ1-5	NA	TGTGCCAGCAGGGCGACGGGTGAGGGCAATCAGCCCCAGCATTTT	CASRATGEGNQPQHF
many	TRBV5-6	16	TRBJ1-2	TRBD1	TGTGCCAGCAGCGAAGCAGGCAGGGGGCTCGGCTATGGCTACACCTTC	CASSEAGRGLGYGYTF
few	TRBV6-5	16	TRBJ1-3	TRBD1	TGTGCCAGCAGTTATTCCCTCCAGGGGGTGGGAAACACCATATATTTT	CASSYSLQGVGNTIYF
many	TRBV5-1	14	TRBJ2-7	NA	TGCGCCAGCAGCCGAGGGGGGACAGATCCCGAGCAGTACTTC	CASSRGGTDPEQYF
many	TRBV10-2	16	TRBJ2-5	TRBD2	TGCGCCAGCAGTCTCCAGGCACTAGCGGGGCAAGAGACCCAGTACTTC	CASSLQALAGQETQYF
few	TRBV11-2	16	TRBJ2-7	TRBD2	TGTGCCAGCAGCGGGGGGTGTTTGGGCGGGAGAGGCGAGCAGTACTTC	CASSGGCLGGRGEQYF
many	TRBV6-5	17	TRBJ2-1	TRBD2	TGTGCCAGCAGTAGGACTAGCGGGGTAGACGCTTACAATGAGCAGTTCTTC	CASSRTSGVDAYNEQFF
many	TRBV20-1	12	TRBJ2-7	NA	TGCAGTGCTAGAGATACCCCCCGCGAGCAGTACTTC	CSARDTPREQYF
NA	TRBV18	13	TRBJ2-7	TRBD1	TGTGGCCGATCACCTGAGACAGGGGCCGAGCAGTACTTC	CGRSPETGAEQYF
NA	TRBV5-1	15	TRBJ1-6	NA	TGCGCCAGCAGCCCGGGGAAAGGGGGACATTCACCCCTCCACTTT	CASSPGKGGHSPLHF
many	TRBV12-5	15	TRBJ2-1	TRBD2	TGTGCTAGTGGTCGGACTAGCGGGATTGTCAATGGGCAGTTCTTC	CASGRTSGIVNGQFF
many	TRBV5-1	14	TRBJ1-2	TRBD1	TGCGCCAGCAGCTTAGAGACAGGGGTATATGGCTACACCTTC	CASSLETGVYGYTF
many	TRBV10-2	12	TRBJ2-7	NA	TGCGCCAGCTCCGGGAGAGGCTACGAGCAGTACTTC	CASSGRGYEQYF
many	TRBV5-1	14	TRBJ1-1	NA	TGCGCCAGCAGCTTGGCACAAATGAACACTGAAGCTTTCTTT	CASSLAQMNTEAFF
many	TRBV10-3	16	TRBJ2-1	NA	TGTGCCATCAGTCAATCAACTGTTCCCTCCTACAATGAGCAGTTCTTC	CAISQSTVPSYNEQFF
many	TRBV19	14	TRBJ1-2	NA	TGTGCCAGTAGTAGCCCACAGGGTTTCGGCGGCTACACCTTC	CASSSPQGFGGYTF
many	TRBV6-1	16	TRBJ2-1	TRBD2	TGTGCCAGCAGTCCAGATAGCGGGACCACCTACAATGAGCAGTTCTTC	CASSPDSGTTYNEQFF
NA	TRBV9	14	TRBJ2-7	NA	TGTGCCAGCAGCGTAGCTGAGCAGTTAGGCGAGCAGTACTTC	CASSVAEQLGEQYF
NA	TRBV20-1	15	TRBJ2-1	TRBD2	TGCAGTGCCTCGCCAACTAGCGTAGATTACGATGAGCAGTTCTTC	CSASPTSVDYDEQFF
NA	TRBV5-5	14	TRBJ2-7	TRBD1	TGTGCCAGCAGCTCTTATAACAGGGGGGTGGAGCAGTACTTC	CASSSYNRGVEQYF
few	TRBV2	12	TRBJ2-1	NA	TGTGTCAGCAGTCTATTAAGGGATGAGCAGTTCTTC	CVSSLLRDEQFF
many	TRBV7-8	13	TRBJ2-2	NA	TGTGCCAGCAGCTTAGCCCCCACCGGGGAGCTGTTTTTT	CASSLAPTGELFF
NA	TRBV12-3/TRBV12-4	15	TRBJ2-1	NA	TGTGCCAGCTCCAGGCACAGGGGGGGTTACAATGAGCAGTTCTTC	CASSRHRGGYNEQFF
many	TRBV18	15	TRBJ1-2	NA	TGTGCCAGCTCACCCGCATCCGGAGGGAGTTATGGCTACACCTTC	CASSPASGGSYGYTF
NA	TRBV11-3	13	TRBJ2-5	NA	TGTGCAGGCAGCTTAGAGGGCGGGGAGACCCAGTACTTC	CAGSLEGGETQYF
many	TRBV6-5	17	TRBJ2-1	NA	TGTGCCAGCAGTTACTTGTATAGCGGCTACTCCTACAATGAGCAGTTCTTC	CASSYLYSGYSYNEQFF
many	TRBV15	14	TRBJ2-7	NA	TGTGCCACCAGCAGAGCTGCCCTAGCTTACGAGCAGTACTTC	CATSRAALAYEQYF
many	TRBV7-3	16	TRBJ2-3	NA	TGTGCCAGCAGTCCTGGTTTGGGGCCACGCACAGATACGCAGTATTTT	CASSPGLGPRTDTQYF
many	TRBV20-1	14	TRBJ2-1	TRBD2	TGCAGTGCTAGAACGGAACTAGCGGGTCCCTCGCAGTTCTTC	CSARTELAGPSQFF